This TCR beta chain was observed in a study of shared clonotypes between healthy human individuals. Study details: Per-donor plates numbered three CD4 naive, three CD4 memory, two CD8 naive and one CD8 memory. The study's findings and limits: Sampling was confined to blood; repertoires within tissues likely differ.

Assay used: immunoSEQ multiplex PCR; TCRdb lists only in-frame clones, some missing. This sample has over 2,000,000 clones, with just over 90% found just once. CD8 cells regarded as naive lacked CD45RO, were positively chosen for CCR7, and omitted terminally differentiated effector memory CD45RA+ cells. Recent vaccinations or acute infections were absent in the healthy HIV-negative adult donors. A remark on this clone: Its antigen is undetermined. Other DNA sequences from this sample encode an identical CDR3 as well.

The CDR3 is 13 residues long. The V and J ends lost 5 bases and 0 bases respectively, with 4 bases between them. Per the germline V gene, CDR1 is SEHNR and CDR2 is FQNEAQ (reference sequence). The TCR sequence derives from a man aged 18 to 29 in good health. Some clones in this sample may be carry-over from other donors' samples. Sequencing was done on a sample of naive CD8+ T cells from PBMCs. The chain uses TRBV7-9 and TRBJ2-2; the D is unclear. The CDR3 sequence is CASSITNTGELFF. The CDR3 nucleotides read TGTGCCAGCAGCATCACGAACACCGGGGAGCTGTTTTTT.